Below are 9 T cell receptor beta chains sequenced from a single sample in a study of control samples from healthy donors and cancer patients. Assay: immunoSEQ multiplex PCR; the TCRdb copy retains only in-frame clones and omits some. The repertoire includes approximately 160,000 clones, roughly 90% of them detected once, and about 0.73% sits in the top ten. Sample: blood. These receptors all come from a woman in her 30s in good health.

This clone occurred a few times. This chain links TRBV5-4 with TRBJ2-2, with unresolved D. Germline V lookup: CDR1 SGHNT, CDR2 YYREEE (reference sequence). Trimming removed 4 bases from V and 2 bases from J, with 6 bases in between. CDR3 length: 13 amino acids. This CDR3 is CASSLRNTGELFF. Here the CDR3 DNA reads TGTGCCAGCAGCCTTAGAAACACCGGGGAGCTGTTTTTT.

The V and J genes are TRBV28 and TRBJ2-3, with 7 positions matching TRBD1. J was trimmed by 11 bases and V by 3 bases; bases with no gene match: 14. Germline-derived CDR1 and CDR2 are MDHEN and SYDVKM. This CDR3 spans 15 amino acids. The CDR3 DNA reads as TGTGCCAGCAGTTTTCGGTTACAGGGGCGTCTTGTGCAGTATTTT. Its protein is CASSFRLQGRLVQYF.

The CDR3 region has the DNA TGCGCCAGCAGCCAAGGCTACGCTAGCGGGGCCTACGAGCAGTACTTC. It codes for CASSQGYASGAYEQYF. This chain links TRBV4-1 with TRBJ2-7; TRBD2 matches 9 bases. The CDR3 spans 16 residues. Germline CDR1 reads MGHRA; CDR2 reads YSYEKL. The V segment lost 1 base and the J segment 2 bases; nucleotides outside the gene matches: 6.

The chain is built from TRBV5-1 and TRBJ2-3; TRBD2 matches at 8 bases. Unmatched junction bases numbered 4, after V lost 0 bases and J lost 1 base. The CDR3 contains 16 residues. Germline values: CDR1 SGHRS, CDR2 YFSETQ. The CDR3 here is CASSLATSVGTDTQYF. CDR3 nucleotides: TGCGCCAGCAGCTTGGCGACTAGCGTGGGCACAGATACGCAGTATTTT.

The chain carries TRBV4-3 and TRBJ2-1, with 13 bases identical to TRBD2. CDR3 length equals 17 residues. Germline CDR1 is LGHNA and CDR2 is YSLEER. Germline trimming cut 4 bases from V and 10 bases from J; bases unmatched to any gene: 13. CDR3 nucleotide sequence: TGCGCCAGCAGCCCTCCCCCCGGACTAGCGGGAGTCGGGGAGCAGTTCTTC. Translating gives CASSPPPGLAGVGEQFF.

The J gene is TRBJ1-1, the V gene TRBV14; TRBD1 aligns across 10 bases. This CDR3 is 15 amino acids long. Germline V gene lookup returns CDR1 SGHDN and CDR2 FVKESK. V lost 3 bases, J lost 4 bases, and 5 bases stayed unmatched. The CDR3 DNA reads TGTGCCAGCAGCCAGACAGGGGGCTTAGGCACTGAAGCTTTCTTT. It encodes CASSQTGGLGTEAFF.

This chain joins TRBV11-2 and TRBJ2-1; a weak D match, TRBD1 (5 bases). The CDR3 length is 18 residues. Germline loops: CDR1 SGHAT, CDR2 FQNNGV. V lost 5 bases to trimming and J lost 0 bases, with 20 bases between them. The CDR3 loop is CASSLTTVPYSSYNEQFF. In DNA, the CDR3 is TGTGCCAGCAGCCTCACGACAGTCCCATATAGCTCCTACAATGAGCAGTTCTTC.

The chain combines TRBV4-3 with TRBJ2-7; D may correspond to TRBD1 or TRBD2 (5 bases each). Trimming removed 0 bases at V and 3 bases at J, with 12 bases between. The CDR3 totals 15 residues. Germline values: CDR1 LGHNA, CDR2 YSLEER. The CDR3 nucleotides are TGCGCCAGCAGCCAAGATTGGGGACCGAACTACGAGCAGTACTTC. Translating it yields CASSQDWGPNYEQYF.

This clone has only one observation. The chain uses TRBV29-1 and TRBJ1-1; tentatively, D is TRBD1 (6 bases). Trimming removed 8 bases at V and 6 bases at J, with 16 bases between. Per germline, CDR1 SQVTM and CDR2 ANQGSEA. The CDR3 length is 12 residues. The CDR3 sequence: CSPEAGVPEAFF. CDR3 sequence (DNA): TGCAGCCCCGAGGCAGGGGTGCCTGAAGCTTTCTTT.